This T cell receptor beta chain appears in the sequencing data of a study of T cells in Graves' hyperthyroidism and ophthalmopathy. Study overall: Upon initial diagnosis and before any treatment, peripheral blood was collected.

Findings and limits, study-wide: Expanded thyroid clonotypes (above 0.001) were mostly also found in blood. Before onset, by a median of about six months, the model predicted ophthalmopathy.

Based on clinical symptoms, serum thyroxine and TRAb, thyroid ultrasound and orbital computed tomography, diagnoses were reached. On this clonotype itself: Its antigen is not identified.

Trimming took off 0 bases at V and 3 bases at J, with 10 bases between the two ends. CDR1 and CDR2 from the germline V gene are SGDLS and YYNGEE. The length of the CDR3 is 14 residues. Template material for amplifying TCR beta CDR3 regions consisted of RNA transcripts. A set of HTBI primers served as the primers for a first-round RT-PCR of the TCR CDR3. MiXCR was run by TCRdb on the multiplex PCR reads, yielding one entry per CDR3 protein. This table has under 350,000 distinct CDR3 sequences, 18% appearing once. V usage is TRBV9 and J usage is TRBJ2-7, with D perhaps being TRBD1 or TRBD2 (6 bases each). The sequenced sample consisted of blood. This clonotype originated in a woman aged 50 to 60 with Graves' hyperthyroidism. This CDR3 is CASSVGLGGYEQYF. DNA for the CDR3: TGTGCCAGCAGCGTAGGACTAGGGGGCTACGAGCAGTACTTC. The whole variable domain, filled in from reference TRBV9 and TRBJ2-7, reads DSGVTQTPKHLITATGQRVTLRCSPRSGDLSVYWYQQSLDQGLQFLIQYYNGEERAKGNILERFSAQQFPDLHSELNLSSLELGDSALYFCASSVGLGGYEQYFGPGTRLTVT.